This T cell receptor (beta chain) was recovered during a study of cytomegalovirus exposure and HLA in healthy donors. Primers included in the PCR were 60 Vbeta and 13 Jbeta primers. Libraries were prepared by immunoSEQ multiplex PCR; TCRdb keeps only in-frame clonotypes and omits some of them. The sample includes roughly 81,000 clones, around four fifths seen only once; the top ten take roughly 2%. Regarding the study as a whole: 87-base-pair reads could not separate some V segments, including TRBV6-2 and TRBV6-3.

A word on this clone: No antigen is known for it.

The CDR3 loop spans 15 amino acids. Germline V CDR1 and CDR2: SGHDN, FVKESK. V was clipped by 2 bases and J by 0 bases; unmatched bases: 3. Sequenced input: PBMCs. The receptor was isolated from a boy aged 10-17 years in good health and CMV-seronegative. This sequence joins TRBV14 and TRBJ1-1; 7 positions agree with TRBD1. The CDR3 sequence: CASSQKGTVNTEAFF. The CDR3 DNA follows: TGTGCCAGCAGCCAAAAGGGGACAGTGAACACTGAAGCTTTCTTT.